The next 18 T cell receptor beta chains were all read from a single sample in a study of CD8 T cells in Susac syndrome. Roughly 0.45 to 1 ug RNA was reverse transcribed with random hexamers. TCRdb re-called the immunoSEQ multiplex PCR reads through MiXCR, storing one row per CDR3 protein. The data contain 100,000 or so distinct CDR3 sequences, approximately 95% of them singletons. The sample comprised CD8+ T cells from PBMCs. The source is a human donor with Susac syndrome.

The chain uses TRBV14 and TRBJ1-2, with no clear D. V was shortened by 6 bases and J by 4 bases, with 9 bases between the two germline ends. The CDR3 has 12 residues. CDR1 SGHDN and CDR2 FVKESK come from the germline V gene. The CDR3 region has the DNA TGTGCCAGCAGGCCGTACAGCTATGGCTACACCTTC. Protein: CASRPYSYGYTF.

The CDR3 sequence: CASSLPGAGETQYF. In DNA, the CDR3 is TGTGCCAGCAGCCTCCCGGGGGCGGGAGAGACCCAGTACTTC. V is TRBV9 and J is TRBJ2-5; D possibly uses TRBD1 or TRBD2 (6 bases each). CDR3 size: 14 residues. The germline V gene encodes CDR1 SGDLS and CDR2 YYNGEE. Trimming removed 4 bases from V and 4 bases from J, with 14 bases in between.

The J gene is TRBJ1-4, the V gene TRBV9, with 8 nucleotides matching TRBD1. In germline, CDR1 is SGDLS, CDR2 YYNGEE. V shed 3 bases and J 8 bases; nucleotides not matched to a gene: 6. CDR3 length: 14 amino acids. This chain's CDR3 is CASSAGQVGEKLFF. CDR3 DNA sequence: TGTGCCAGCAGCGCGGGACAGGTTGGCGAAAAACTGTTTTTT.

The CDR3 spells CSARESGYEETQYF. CDR3 nucleotide sequence: TGCAGTGCTAGAGAGTCAGGGTACGAAGAGACCCAGTACTTC. J is TRBJ2-5 and V is TRBV20-1, with D possibly TRBD1 on 5 matching bases. This CDR3 is built from 14 residues. Trimming removed 0 bases from V and 3 bases from J, with 11 bases in between. Germline V CDR1 and CDR2: DFQATT, SNEGSKA (reference sequence).

This rearrangement joins TRBV5-6 to TRBJ2-1; 12 nucleotides agree with TRBD2. Germline V gene sequence: CDR1 SGHDT, CDR2 YYEEEE. CDR3 length: 13 residues. J lost 10 bases, V lost 4 bases, and 3 bases had no gene match. The CDR3 protein is CASSGGTSGEQFF. DNA of the CDR3: TGTGCCAGCAGCGGCGGGACTAGCGGGGAGCAGTTCTTC.

The CDR3 is CSGGAGNTIYF. Written as DNA, the CDR3 is TGCAGCGGGGGGGCTGGAAACACCATATATTTT. The V call is TRBV29-1, the J call TRBJ1-3; the D gene is possibly TRBD1 (5 bases). CDR3 length: 11 residues. Germline loops: CDR1 SQVTM, CDR2 ANQGSEA. V lost 7 bases, J lost 2 bases, and 6 bases lay in between.

This chain links TRBV4-2 with TRBJ2-1, with 8 positions matching TRBD1. Germline CDR1 is LGHNA and CDR2 is YNFKEQ. The junction had 18 bases not matched to a gene; V was cut back by 4 bases and J by 10 bases. This CDR3 has 17 amino acids. CDR3 coding DNA: TGTGCCAGCAGCCGAACGACCGGGACAGGATTCGATTCGGAGCAGTTCTTC. Translation gives CASSRTTGTGFDSEQFF.

CDR3 protein: CATSRAPGDYYNEQFF. The CDR3 nucleotides are TGTGCCACCAGCAGAGCTCCGGGGGACTACTACAATGAGCAGTTCTTC. The J gene is TRBJ2-1, the V gene TRBV15; 7 bases match TRBD2. The junction had 6 bases not matched to a gene; V was cut back by 1 base and J by 3 bases. CDR3 size: 16 residues. The germline gives CDR1 LNHNV, CDR2 YYDKDF (reference sequence). Full variable domain (outside the CDR3, taken from reference TRBV15 and TRBJ2-1): DAMVIQNPRYQVTQFGKPVTLSCSQTLNHNVMYWYQQKSSQAPKLLFHYYDKDFNNEADTPDNFQSRRPNTSFCFLDIRSPGLGDTAMYLCATSRAPGDYYNEQFFGPGTRLTVL.

The CDR3 DNA sequence: TGCGCCAGCAGCCAAGTCGGAACCAACTCAGATACGCAGTATTTT. Amino acid sequence: CASSQVGTNSDTQYF. The V call is TRBV4-1, the J call TRBJ2-3; D is uncertain. The CDR3 totals 15 residues. V lost 1 base and J lost 4, with 12 bases in between. CDR1 and CDR2 from the germline V gene are MGHRA and YSYEKL.

The chain couples TRBV7-9 to TRBJ2-7; 10 bases align to TRBD1. Trimming removed 5 bases from V and 2 bases from J; junction bases left unmatched: 6. Germline loops: CDR1 SEHNR, CDR2 FQNEAQ (reference sequence). This CDR3 has 15 residues. The CDR3 sequence: CASSRGTGDTYEQYF. CDR3 nucleotide sequence: TGTGCCAGCAGCCGGGGGACAGGGGACACCTACGAGCAGTACTTC.

The chain combines TRBV23-1 with TRBJ2-5, with D tentatively TRBD1 (8 bases). TRBV23-1 is treated as an ORF (open reading frame) with a function not yet certain. The CDR3 extends over 14 amino acids. Trimming shortened V by 3 bases and J by 8 bases, and 16 bases separated the two germline ends. The CDR3 region has the DNA TGCGCCAGCAGTCATGGACAGGGAGGGCACACCCAGTACTTC. Protein sequence: CASSHGQGGHTQYF.

The chain's CDR3 is CASSLGLAGVPYNEQFF. The CDR3 nucleotides are TGCGCCAGCAGCTTGGGACTAGCGGGAGTACCCTACAATGAGCAGTTCTTC. The chain joins TRBV5-1 to TRBJ2-1; TRBD2 agrees at 12 bases. V gave up 0 bases and J gave up 2 bases; unmatched junction bases: 3. In germline, CDR1 is SGHRS, CDR2 YFSETQ. This CDR3 spans 17 amino acids. Looking up the rest from reference TRBV5-1 and TRBJ2-1 gives the full variable domain: KAGVTQTPRYLIKTRGQQVTLSCSPISGHRSVSWYQQTPGQGLQFLFEYFSETQRNKGNFPGRFSGRQFSNSRSEMNVSTLELGDSALYLCASSLGLAGVPYNEQFFGPGTRLTVL.

This chain uses TRBV20-1 with TRBJ2-5; 7 nucleotides match TRBD1. Per germline, CDR1 DFQATT and CDR2 SNEGSKA (reference sequence). This CDR3 has 14 amino acids. The junction had 10 bases not matched to a gene; V was cut back by 4 bases and J by 5 bases. The CDR3 nucleotides are TGCAGTGCTACCTTACAGGGGTTCGGGGAGACCCAGTACTTC. Encoded protein: CSATLQGFGETQYF.

The rearrangement uses TRBV6-5 and TRBJ2-5; D remains unclear. Germline V CDR1 and CDR2: MNHEY, SVGAGI. The CDR3 has 14 amino acids. Trimming left V 0 bases short and J 0 bases short, with 5 bases between. The CDR3 loop is CASSYSRYQETQYF. The CDR3 DNA follows: TGTGCCAGCAGTTACTCTAGGTACCAAGAGACCCAGTACTTC.

The V call is TRBV10-3, the J call TRBJ2-1, with 9 bases matching TRBD1. Per the germline V gene, CDR1 is ENHRY and CDR2 is SYGVKD. The CDR3 has 15 residues. The junction had 9 bases not matched to a gene; V was cut back by 8 bases and J by 4 bases. The CDR3 reads CAISGQGEKYNEQFF. The CDR3 DNA follows: TGTGCCATCTCGGGACAGGGAGAGAAATACAATGAGCAGTTCTTC.

The chain couples TRBV7-9 to TRBJ2-6; 8 bases map to TRBD1. The junction had 8 bases not matched to a gene; V was cut back by 6 bases and J by 4 bases. The CDR3 consists of 16 residues. Germline CDR1 is SEHNR and CDR2 is FQNEAQ (reference sequence). DNA of the CDR3: TGTGCCAGCAGGGGGACAGGCCCTCAAGGGGCCAACGTCCTGACTTTC. This gives the protein CASRGTGPQGANVLTF.

The rearrangement uses TRBV5-1 and TRBJ2-7, with TRBD2 identical over 12 bases. The germline CDR1 and CDR2 sequences are SGHRS and YFSETQ. CDR3 length: 15 residues. After removal of 3 bases from V and 7 bases from J, the junction contained 8 bases not matched to a gene. CDR3 nucleotides: TGCGCCAGCAGCTCCCCCACTAGCGGGAGGACGGAGCAGTACTTC. Residues: CASSSPTSGRTEQYF. The whole variable domain, filled in from reference TRBV5-1 and TRBJ2-7, reads KAGVTQTPRYLIKTRGQQVTLSCSPISGHRSVSWYQQTPGQGLQFLFEYFSETQRNKGNFPGRFSGRQFSNSRSEMNVSTLELGDSALYLCASSSPTSGRTEQYFGPGTRLTVT.

The chain couples TRBV5-8 to TRBJ2-3, with a weak D call TRBD2 (5 bases). Trimming stripped 10 bases from V and 4 bases from J, with 16 bases between. CDR1 and CDR2 (germline): SGHTS, YDEGEE. This CDR3 comprises 13 residues. The CDR3 loop reads CASKREMSDTQYF. CDR3 nucleotide sequence: TGTGCCTCCAAACGGGAAATGTCAGATACGCAGTATTTT.